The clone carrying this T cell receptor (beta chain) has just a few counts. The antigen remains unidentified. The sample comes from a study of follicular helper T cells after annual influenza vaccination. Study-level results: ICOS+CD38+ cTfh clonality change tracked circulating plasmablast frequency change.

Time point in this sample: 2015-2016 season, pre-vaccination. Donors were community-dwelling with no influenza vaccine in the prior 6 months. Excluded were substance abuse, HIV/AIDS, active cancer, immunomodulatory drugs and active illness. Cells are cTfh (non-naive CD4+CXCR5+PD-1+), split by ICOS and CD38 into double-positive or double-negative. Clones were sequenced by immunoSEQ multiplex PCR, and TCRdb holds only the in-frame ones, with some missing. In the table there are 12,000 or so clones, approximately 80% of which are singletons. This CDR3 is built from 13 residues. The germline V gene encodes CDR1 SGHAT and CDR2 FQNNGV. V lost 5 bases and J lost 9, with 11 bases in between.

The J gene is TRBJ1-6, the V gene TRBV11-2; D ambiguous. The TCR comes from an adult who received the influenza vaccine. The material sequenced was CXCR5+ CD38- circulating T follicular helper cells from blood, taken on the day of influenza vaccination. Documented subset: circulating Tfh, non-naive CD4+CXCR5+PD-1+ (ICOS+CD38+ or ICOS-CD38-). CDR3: CASSTVVSSPLHF. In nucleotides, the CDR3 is TGTGCCAGCAGCACTGTCGTGAGTTCACCCCTCCACTTT. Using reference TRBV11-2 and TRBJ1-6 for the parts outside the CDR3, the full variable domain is EAGVAQSPRYKIIEKRQSVAFWCNPISGHATLYWYQQILGQGPKLLIQFQNNGVVDDSQLPKDRFSAERLKGVDSTLKIQPAKLEDSAVYLCASSTVVSSPLHFGNGTRLTVT.